The 18 T cell receptor beta chains given below trace back to one sample, sequenced in a study of blood T cell repertoires in COVID-19. Some clones are missing from TCRdb's copy, which holds only in-frame ones; the method was immunoSEQ multiplex PCR. The sample includes 200,000 to 300,000 clones, around 90% of them seen just once. Sequenced: PBMCs or T cells enriched from blood (not recorded which). The receptors derive from a young woman with acute COVID-19.

The V gene is TRBV9, the J gene TRBJ2-1, with TRBD2 matching 10 bases. Germline loops: CDR1 SGDLS, CDR2 YYNGEE. Trimming cost V 2 bases and J 2 bases; bases outside gene matches: 1. The CDR3 runs 15 residues. CDR3 residues: CASSVSGGPYNEQFF. The CDR3 region has the DNA TGTGCCAGCAGCGTTAGCGGGGGGCCCTACAATGAGCAGTTCTTC.

The chain has TRBV6-5 and TRBJ1-1, with 8 bases lining up with TRBD1. This CDR3 is 12 amino acids long. Trimming at V came to 6 bases and at J to 5 bases, leaving 2 bases not matched to a gene. Looked up from germline, CDR1 is MNHEY and CDR2 is SVGAGI. The CDR3 reads CASRTGVTEAFF. Written as DNA, the CDR3 is TGTGCCAGCAGGACAGGGGTTACTGAAGCTTTCTTT.

The chain combines TRBV7-9 with TRBJ1-2; D gene uncertain. This CDR3 contains 14 residues. V was cut by 2 bases and J by 6 bases, with 13 bases left in between. Germline CDR1 reads SEHNR; CDR2 reads FQNEAQ (reference sequence). This CDR3 is CASSLQRVDNGYTF. The CDR3 DNA sequence: TGTGCCAGCAGCTTACAGCGGGTGGATAATGGCTACACCTTC.

CDR3: CASSQDRDWGETQYF. The CDR3 DNA reads TGCGCCAGCAGCCAAGATAGGGACTGGGGTGAGACCCAGTACTTC. The chain is built from TRBV4-3 and TRBJ2-5; tentative D call: TRBD2 (6 bases). Germline V gene lookup returns CDR1 LGHNA and CDR2 YSLEER. Trimming removed 0 bases at V and 5 bases at J, with 13 bases between. CDR3 length: 15 amino acids.

This chain links TRBV7-9 with TRBJ2-1; TRBD1 aligns across 8 bases. Germline CDR1 reads SEHNR; CDR2 reads FQNEAQ (reference sequence). Germline trimming cut 8 bases from V and 6 bases from J; bases unmatched to any gene: 6. The CDR3 consists of 13 residues. DNA of the CDR3: TGTGCCAGCGGGCAGGGGGCCGTCAATGAGCAGTTCTTC. This encodes CASGQGAVNEQFF.

In this sample, this clone turned up many times. This rearrangement joins TRBV5-8 to TRBJ1-2; weak D call: TRBD1 (5 bases). CDR1 and CDR2 (germline): SGHTS, YDEGEE. Trimming shortened V by 3 bases and J by 8 bases, and 14 bases separated the two germline ends. The CDR3 spans 13 residues. The CDR3 bases are TGTGCCAGCAGCTCCCCAGGGCCGACGGGCTACACCTTC. This sequence encodes CASSSPGPTGYTF.

The genes are TRBV19 and TRBJ1-2; D is possibly TRBD1 (5 bases). CDR1 LNHDA and CDR2 SQIVND come from the germline V gene (reference sequence). The length of the CDR3 is 16 residues. The germline V and J ends were trimmed by 4 bases and 0 bases, with 15 bases remaining between them. CDR3 in DNA: TGTGCCAGTAGTACGCAGGGAACGGCGGCTAACTATGGCTACACCTTC. It codes for CASSTQGTAANYGYTF.

The genes are TRBV5-1 and TRBJ1-5, with 7 bases lining up with TRBD1. Losses at the gene ends were 4 bases for V and 4 bases for J; bases not matched to a gene: 8. CDR1 is SGHRS, CDR2 YFSETQ, per germline. The CDR3 loop spans 15 amino acids. CDR3 sequence (DNA): TGCGCCAGCAGCCCTGGGACAGTAGGAAATCAGCCCCAGCATTTT. This codes for CASSPGTVGNQPQHF.

This clone is a singleton in its sample. One end of the junction fails to match germline, which may point to a read error. J is TRBJ1-1 and V is TRBV20-1; TRBD1 is a possible D gene (6 bases). Germline CDR1 reads DFQATT; CDR2 reads SNEGSKA (reference sequence). There are 12 residues in the CDR3. The CDR3 spells CSASQGNPEAFF. In DNA, the CDR3 is TGCAGTGCTAGTCAGGGGAACCCTGAAGCTTTCTTT.

The chain is built from TRBV27 and TRBJ1-5, with D perhaps TRBD1 (6 bases). The CDR3 totals 14 residues. V shed 6 bases and J shed 7 bases, with 16 bases lying between them. Germline V gene lookup returns CDR1 MNHEY and CDR2 SMNVEV (reference sequence). CDR3 residues: CASSPYRVGQPQHF. The CDR3 nucleotides read TGTGCCAGCAGCCCCTACAGGGTCGGGCAGCCCCAGCATTTT.

The chain carries TRBV5-8 and TRBJ2-7, with D possibly TRBD1 on 6 matching bases. The CDR3 spans 14 residues. CDR1 and CDR2 from the germline V gene are SGHTS and YDEGEE. The ends were cut back, 5 bases at V and 3 bases at J, with 15 bases in the middle. The CDR3 coding sequence is TGTGCCAGCAGAGCCCTGGACAGAAACTACGAGCAGTACTTC. Translated: CASRALDRNYEQYF. Supplemented by reference TRBV5-8 and TRBJ2-7, the full variable domain reads EAGVTQSPTHLIKTRGQQATLRCSPISGHTSVYWYQQALGLGLQFLLWYDEGEERNRGNFPPRFSGRQFPNYSSELNVNALELEDSALYLCASRALDRNYEQYFGPGTRLTVT.

This chain links TRBV7-6 with TRBJ2-7; 9 nucleotides line up with TRBD1. The CDR3 runs to 15 residues. After removal of 5 bases from V and 5 bases from J, the junction contained 10 bases not matched to a gene. The germline gives CDR1 SGHVS, CDR2 FNYEAQ. CDR3 loop: CASSVRTGAVNEQYF. The CDR3 DNA sequence: TGTGCCAGCAGCGTTAGGACAGGGGCCGTGAACGAGCAGTACTTC.

The rearrangement joins TRBV7-2 to TRBJ1-1, with D perhaps matching TRBD1 (6 bases). The V gene's germline CDR1 is SGHTA and CDR2 FQGNSA. The V end lost 4 bases, the J end lost 5 bases, and 11 bases lay between the germline ends. This CDR3 has 13 residues. The CDR3 DNA reads as TGTGCCAGCAGCTGGGGGGGCGGGACTGAAGCTTTCTTT. Translating gives CASSWGGGTEAFF. The full variable domain, in which reference TRBV7-2 and TRBJ1-1 provide the parts outside the CDR3, is GAGVSQSPSNKVTEKGKDVELRCDPISGHTALYWYRQSLGQGLEFLIYFQGNSAPDKSGLPSDRFSAERTGGSVSTLTIQRTQQEDSAVYLCASSWGGGTEAFFGQGTRLTVV.

This rearrangement joins TRBV13 to TRBJ2-1; 8 bases map to TRBD2. This CDR3 has 16 residues. The J segment lost 8 bases and the V segment lost 2 bases, leaving 11 bases of the junction unmatched. Germline assignment: CDR1 PRHDT and CDR2 FYEKMQ (reference sequence). In DNA form, the CDR3 reads TGTGCCAGCAGCTTAAGGTTTATAGCGGGGAGGGATGAGCAGTTCTTC. It is translated as CASSLRFIAGRDEQFF.

The chain couples TRBV11-2 to TRBJ1-1; D not certain. The germline gives CDR1 SGHAT, CDR2 FQNNGV. The CDR3 length is 14 residues. Trimming removed 9 bases from V and 6 bases from J, with 20 bases in between. The CDR3 DNA reads as TGTGCCAGTACCCCCTCGCGGGGAGCCGCTGAAGCTTTCTTT. Translating gives CASTPSRGAAEAFF.

This clone was observed a handful of times. The V gene is TRBV27, the J gene TRBJ1-1; D unclear. Germline V gene lookup returns CDR1 MNHEY and CDR2 SMNVEV (reference sequence). Between the trimmed V and J ends, which lost 0 bases and 1 base, there was a span of 9 bases. This CDR3 contains 15 residues. The CDR3 protein is CASSLSQDSNTEAFF. The CDR3 coding sequence is TGTGCCAGCAGTTTATCTCAGGACTCGAACACTGAAGCTTTCTTT.

The V call is TRBV7-9, the J call TRBJ1-1, with D maybe TRBD1 (5 bases). The germline V and J ends were trimmed by 8 bases and 7 bases, with 23 bases remaining between them. Germline V gives CDR1 SEHNR, CDR2 FQNEAQ (reference sequence). The CDR3 is 15 residues long. This CDR3 reads CASFPPRTLGNEAFF. The DNA for the CDR3 is TGTGCCAGCTTTCCCCCCCGGACACTCGGTAATGAAGCTTTCTTT. Using reference TRBV7-9 and TRBJ1-1 for the parts outside the CDR3, the full variable domain is DTGVSQNPRHKITKRGQNVTFRCDPISEHNRLYWYRQTLGQGPEFLTYFQNEAQLEKSRLLSDRFSAERPKGSFSTLEIQRTEQGDSAMYLCASFPPRTLGNEAFFGQGTRLTVV.

The chain joins TRBV10-1 to TRBJ1-1, with D possibly matching TRBD1 (5 bases). The germline gives CDR1 WNHNN, CDR2 SYGVQD (reference sequence). The germline V and J ends were trimmed by 7 bases and 2 bases, with 8 bases remaining between them. This CDR3 comprises 12 residues. The CDR3 spells CASKGINTEAFF. The CDR3, as DNA: TGCGCCAGCAAGGGGATTAACACTGAAGCTTTCTTT.